Presented here are 10 T cell receptor beta chains from one specimen sequenced in a study of T cell responses to AZD1222 COVID-19 vaccine. Here immunoSEQ multiplex PCR was the method, and the copy in TCRdb shows in-frame clones only, minus some. The data show 150,000 or so clones, under 95% seen once. The sample in question was peripheral blood, obtained on day 0 of AZD1222 vaccination. These receptor sequences come from an adult in good health.

This chain uses TRBV12-3 or TRBV12-4 with TRBJ2-7; D is ambiguous. CDR3 length: 13 amino acids. The V end was cut by 7 bases, the J end by 2 bases, with 12 bases between. The CDR3 spells CASTLSYAYEQYF. CDR3 sequence (DNA): TGTGCCAGCACCCTTTCTTACGCCTACGAGCAGTACTTC.

The rearrangement uses TRBV28 and TRBJ1-6; no reliable D call. V was cut by 8 bases and J by 5 bases, with 16 bases left in between. Germline V gives CDR1 MDHEN, CDR2 SYDVKM. The CDR3 consists of 15 residues. The CDR3 nucleotides are TGTGCCAGCGTCCGGCAGGCGCCCAATAATTCACCCCTCCACTTT. Its translation is CASVRQAPNNSPLHF. The whole variable domain, remainder taken from reference TRBV28 and TRBJ1-6, is DVKVTQSSRYLVKRTGEKVFLECVQDMDHENMFWYRQDPGLGLRLIYFSYDVKMKEKGDIPEGYSVSREKKERFSLILESASTNQTSMYLCASVRQAPNNSPLHFGNGTRLTVT.

V gene TRBV19 combines with J gene TRBJ2-1, with 7 nucleotides matching TRBD2. V trimming: 4 bases; J trimming: 8 bases; junction bases outside the gene matches: 11. This CDR3 is 15 amino acids long. The germline CDR1 and CDR2 sequences are LNHDA and SQIVND (reference sequence). CDR3 bases: TGTGCCAGTAGTACAGGGACTAAGGGAGGCCATGAGCAGTTCTTC. It specifies CASSTGTKGGHEQFF. The entire variable domain, with the rest obtained from reference TRBV19 and TRBJ2-1, is as follows: DGGITQSPKYLFRKEGQNVTLSCEQNLNHDAMYWYRQDPGQGLRLIYYSQIVNDFQKGDIAEGYSVSREKKESFPLTVTSAQKNPTAFYLCASSTGTKGGHEQFFGPGTRLTVL.

The V and J genes are TRBV4-2 and TRBJ2-7, with D perhaps being TRBD1 or TRBD2 (5 bases each). V was trimmed by 5 bases and J by 6 bases, leaving 14 bases between them. Germline V gene sequence: CDR1 LGHNA, CDR2 YNFKEQ. The CDR3 consists of 13 residues. In DNA form, the CDR3 reads TGTGCCAGCAGCTGGGGGAACACCGTCGAGCAGTACTTC. Translating it yields CASSWGNTVEQYF.

J is TRBJ2-7 and V is TRBV6-1, with D possibly being TRBD1 (5 bases). V was trimmed by 0 bases and J by 7 bases, leaving 19 bases between them. The CDR3 has 16 amino acids. Germline values: CDR1 MNHNS, CDR2 SASEGT. CDR3 in DNA: TGTGCCAGCAGTGAAGCGATGGGGCAGGGCCACCTTGAGCAGTACTTC. Its protein product is CASSEAMGQGHLEQYF.

J is TRBJ1-2 and V is TRBV12-3 or TRBV12-4; D unclear. The V gene lost 1 base and the J gene lost 4 bases, with 7 bases spanning the gap. CDR3 length: 13 amino acids. The CDR3 sequence: CASSLGQSYGYTF. The CDR3, as DNA: TGTGCCAGCAGTTTAGGCCAGTCCTATGGCTACACCTTC.

This clone occurred a few times. The chain recombines TRBV4-3 with TRBJ2-1, with 11 bases lining up with TRBD1. Germline-derived CDR1 and CDR2 are LGHNA and YSLEER. The CDR3 has 18 residues. Trimming cost V 0 bases and J 5 bases; bases outside gene matches: 9. In DNA form, the CDR3 reads TGCGCCAGCAGCCAAGAAGAATTAGGGACAGGGGGTAACAATGAGCAGTTCTTC. This encodes CASSQEELGTGGNNEQFF.

This clone has just one count. This sequence joins TRBV2 and TRBJ2-3, with 8 bases fitting TRBD2. Per germline, CDR1 SNHLY and CDR2 FYNNEI. The CDR3 covers 16 residues. The V and J ends lost 1 base and 2 bases, in that order; junction bases with no gene match: 5. CDR3 nucleotide sequence: TGTGCCAGCAGTGAAGGGCTAGCGGGCTTCACAGATACGCAGTATTTT. It yields the protein CASSEGLAGFTDTQYF.

This chain uses TRBV28 with TRBJ2-5; D remains unclear. Trimming took 7 bases from V and 2 from J, leaving 14 bases between them. The CDR3 loop spans 14 amino acids. Germline CDR1 is MDHEN and CDR2 is SYDVKM. CDR3 DNA sequence: TGTGCCAGCACCTCCGACGGTGTTCAAGAGACCCAGTACTTC. This encodes CASTSDGVQETQYF.

This clone was seen a single time. This specimen includes other DNA sequences encoding the same CDR3. V and J are TRBV2 and TRBJ2-1, with D perhaps matching TRBD2 (6 bases). Germline V gene sequence: CDR1 SNHLY, CDR2 FYNNEI. V dropped 8 bases and J dropped 3 bases, with 11 bases sitting between them. The CDR3 runs to 13 residues. The CDR3 is CASGLAVYNEQFF. In DNA form, the CDR3 reads TGTGCCAGCGGCTTAGCGGTCTACAATGAGCAGTTCTTC.